This T cell receptor (beta chain) was sequenced for a study of blood T cell repertoires in COVID-19. Sequencing used immunoSEQ multiplex PCR; TCRdb keeps in-frame clones, though not all of them. Among approximately 240,000 clones listed, 70% to 90% were seen once. Trimming took 4 bases from V and 2 from J, leaving 11 bases between them. CDR1 SNHLY and CDR2 FYNNEI come from the germline V gene. The CDR3 is 14 amino acids. The V call is TRBV2, the J call TRBJ1-2; TRBD1 is a possible D gene (6 bases). Sequencing input: peripheral blood. The clonotype comes from a woman in her thirties or forties who had recovered from COVID-19. The CDR3 is CASSAEQGNYGYTF. CDR3 bases: TGTGCCAGCAGTGCTGAACAGGGAAACTATGGCTACACCTTC.